The 3 T cell receptor beta chains given below trace back to one sample, sequenced in a study of cytomegalovirus exposure and HLA in healthy donors. Produced via immunoSEQ multiplex PCR; TCRdb's table is partial and in-frame only. The sample has over 100,000 clones; over 75% are singletons. The material sequenced was PBMCs. The receptor set was obtained from a woman aged 18-30 years in good health and CMV-seropositive.

V usage is TRBV11-3 and J usage is TRBJ1-2, with 7 bases aligning to TRBD1. This CDR3 is 14 amino acids long. Germline lookup yields CDR1 SGHNT and CDR2 YENEEA. V trimming: 5 bases; J trimming: 6 bases; junction bases outside the gene matches: 9. CDR3 residues: CASSQGGRADGYTF. The CDR3 coding sequence is TGTGCCAGCAGCCAGGGGGGCAGGGCAGATGGCTACACCTTC.

This chain connects TRBV7-2 to TRBJ2-7, with D possibly being TRBD2 (5 bases). CDR3 length equals 14 residues. From germline, CDR1 is SGHTA and CDR2 FQGNSA. The V gene lost 2 bases and the J gene lost 5 bases, with 13 bases spanning the gap. The chain's CDR3 is CASSLSPRRDEQYF. The CDR3 DNA reads TGTGCCAGCAGCTTATCCCCCCGGCGGGACGAGCAGTACTTC.

J is TRBJ1-1 and V is TRBV5-6; a weak D match, TRBD1 (6 bases). Trimming removed 0 bases from V and 10 bases from J, with 10 bases in between. This CDR3 has 12 amino acids. Germline assignment: CDR1 SGHDT and CDR2 YYEEEE. The CDR3 is CASSLAGQLAFF. CDR3 nucleotide sequence: TGTGCCAGCAGCTTGGCCGGACAGTTAGCTTTCTTT.